The 14 T cell receptor beta chains presented below share a single source sample, sequenced in a study of post-analysis software for immune sequencing data. General observations from the study: There were a few TRBV segments more frequent in patients than controls, and TRBV5-6, TRBV5-1 and TRBV20-1 were among them.

These receptors' antigens are unknown. TCR beta cDNA libraries included unique molecular identifiers. TCRdb ran MiXCR on the PCR reads and lists one entry per CDR3 protein. The sample carries roughly 700,000 distinct CDR3 sequences, roughly 30% recorded once. Source material: blood. The receptors come from a girl aged 10-17 years with multiple sclerosis.

At least ten counts were recorded for this clonotype. The rearrangement links TRBV11-1 to TRBJ2-5; D possibly uses TRBD1 or TRBD2 (5 bases each). V was pared by 1 base and J by 5 bases, with 11 bases between. The CDR3 covers 14 residues. Looked up from germline, CDR1 is SGHAT and CDR2 is FQDESV (reference sequence). The CDR3 DNA reads TGTGCCAGCAGCTTAGGGGACGCCTTGGAGACCCAGTACTTC. Amino acids: CASSLGDALETQYF.

The chain links TRBV14 to TRBJ2-1; TRBD2 agrees at 9 bases. V dropped 5 bases and J dropped 7; count of bases not matched to a gene: 15. Germline CDR1 and CDR2: SGHDN and FVKESK. This CDR3 region has 17 residues. CDR3 DNA sequence: TGTGCCAGCAGCGCCCGCTTGAGGGCGGGAGGGCTTAATGAGCAGTTCTTC. Protein: CASSARLRAGGLNEQFF.

This clonotype has a handful of counts. J is TRBJ2-5 and V is TRBV10-3, with TRBD2 matching over 7 bases. This CDR3 spans 13 amino acids. Germline V gene data show CDR1 as ENHRY and CDR2 as SYGVKD. V gave up 9 bases and J gave up 1 base; unmatched junction bases: 5. CDR3 in amino acids: CAIQAGFQETQYF. In DNA, the CDR3 is TGTGCCATACAAGCGGGGTTCCAAGAGACCCAGTACTTC.

For this clonotype: It may be a read error: a sequence one base away is much more abundant. V usage is TRBV11-2 and J usage is TRBJ2-1; D not resolved. Trimming pared 1 base from V and 8 bases from J, leaving 6 bases between. From germline, CDR1 is SGHAT and CDR2 FQNNGV. The CDR3 loop spans 12 amino acids. CDR3: CASSLGYDEQFF. CDR3 in DNA: TGTGCCAGCAGCTTAGGGTACGATGAGCAGTTCTTC.

This clonotype was detected many times. V and J are TRBV6-5 and TRBJ2-7, with a weak D call TRBD2 (6 bases). The germline V and J ends were trimmed by 6 bases and 1 base, with 16 bases remaining between them. Per germline, CDR1 MNHEY and CDR2 SVGAGI. This CDR3 is 15 amino acids long. CDR3 residues: CASRPRGSLSYEQYF. CDR3 nucleotides: TGTGCCAGCAGGCCGCGGGGTTCTCTTTCCTACGAGCAGTACTTC.

The chain combines TRBV4-1 with TRBJ1-1, with 7 positions matching TRBD1. J was trimmed by 6 bases and V by 3 bases; bases with no gene match: 7. This CDR3 has 14 residues. Germline loops: CDR1 MGHRA, CDR2 YSYEKL. CDR3 DNA: TGCGCCAGCAGCCAGTTCGACAGGGTCGCTGAAGCTTTCTTT. Amino acid sequence: CASSQFDRVAEAFF.

J is TRBJ2-3 and V is TRBV7-2; 8 bases map to TRBD2. The CDR3 covers 14 residues. CDR1 and CDR2 from the germline V gene are SGHTA and FQGNSA. J gave up 4 bases and V 3 bases, and 3 bases lay outside the gene matches. CDR3 amino acids: CASSFSSGSDTQYF. The CDR3 DNA reads TGTGCCAGCAGCTTTTCTAGCGGGTCAGATACGCAGTATTTT.

This chain uses TRBV29-1 with TRBJ2-5; 11 bases fit TRBD2. Trimming removed 7 bases from V and 5 bases from J; junction bases left unmatched: 6. The CDR3 has 13 residues. CDR1 is SQVTM, CDR2 ANQGSEA, per germline. As DNA, the CDR3 is TGCAGCGAGACACTAGCGGGAGCGGAGACCCAGTACTTC. It yields the protein CSETLAGAETQYF.

As regards this clonotype: One junction end does not reproduce the germline sequence, and a read error may be involved. DNA for the CDR3: TGTGCCTGCAGTTTTCTGGGAGATTCACCCCTCCACTTT. This sequence encodes CACSFLGDSPLHF. The gene calls are TRBV12-3 or TRBV12-4 and TRBJ1-6; D is unclear. This CDR3 region has 13 residues.

The V gene is TRBV5-6, the J gene TRBJ2-2; 7 nucleotides align to TRBD1. CDR1 is SGHDT and CDR2 is YYEEEE in the germline V gene. V shed 4 bases, J shed 7 bases, and the junction held 4 bases outside the gene matches. The length of the CDR3 is 13 residues. DNA of the CDR3: TGTGCCAGCAGCAACTCAGGGGGCGGGGAGCTGTTTTTT. This encodes CASSNSGGGELFF. Using reference TRBV5-6 and TRBJ2-2 for the parts outside the CDR3, the full variable domain is DAGVTQSPTHLIKTRGQQVTLRCSPKSGHDTVSWYQQALGQGPQFIFQYYEEEERQRGNFPDRFSGHQFPNYSSELNVNALLLGDSALYLCASSNSGGGELFFGEGSRLTVL.

This clonotype was observed many times. The rearrangement links TRBV20-1 to TRBJ2-5; the D is unclear. This CDR3 comprises 12 residues. Trimming stripped 3 bases from V and 5 bases from J, with 10 bases between. Per the germline V gene, CDR1 is DFQATT and CDR2 is SNEGSKA (reference sequence). The CDR3 DNA follows: TGCAGTGCTAGGACTCACGGGGAGACCCAGTACTTC. It translates to CSARTHGETQYF.

This chain connects TRBV19 to TRBJ2-7, with TRBD1 as a possible D gene (6 bases). Germline V CDR1 and CDR2: LNHDA, SQIVND (reference sequence). This CDR3 contains 14 residues. Trimming took off 3 bases at V and 3 bases at J, with 12 bases between the two ends. In nucleotides, the CDR3 is TGTGCCAGTAGTATCAACAGGGACCGCTACGAGCAGTACTTC. It specifies CASSINRDRYEQYF.

The chain couples TRBV5-1 to TRBJ2-1, with TRBD2 identical over 8 bases. The V segment lost 4 bases and the J segment 4 bases; nucleotides outside the gene matches: 10. This CDR3 spans 16 amino acids. The germline V gene encodes CDR1 SGHRS and CDR2 YFSETQ. The CDR3 loop reads CASSPGRGGRYNEQFF. The DNA of the CDR3 is TGCGCCAGCAGCCCAGGACGGGGCGGGAGGTACAATGAGCAGTTCTTC.

The table lists this clonotype with a few counts. This chain connects TRBV24-1 to TRBJ2-7; the match to TRBD2 covers 14 bases. V shed 4 bases and J 5 bases; nucleotides not matched to a gene: 3. Germline CDR1 is KGHDR and CDR2 is SFDVKD. This CDR3 region has 15 residues. The CDR3 region has the DNA TGTGCCACCAGTGACCTGACTAGCGGGAGGGACGAGCAGTACTTC. Protein sequence: CATSDLTSGRDEQYF.